This T cell receptor beta chain was captured in a study of PD-1 blockade in mismatch repair-deficient tumors. Looking at the study overall: Patients had around twelve mismatch repair-deficient cancer types, all previously treated and progressing.

Looked up from germline, CDR1 is LGHNT and CDR2 is FRNRAP. The CDR3 spans 15 residues. V lost 4 bases and J lost 3; bases outside the gene matches: 6. Measured with immunoSEQ multiplex PCR; TCRdb has only the in-frame clones, and not every one. The sample has 75,000 to 85,000 clones; over 70% are singletons. The specimen was peripheral blood, collected 12 weeks after starting pembrolizumab. This chain uses TRBV12-5 with TRBJ2-3, with TRBD2 identical over 8 bases. This TCR came from an adult with mismatch repair-deficient cancer. In DNA, the CDR3 is TGTGCTAGTGGTTCAGCGGGAGAGGAAACAGATACGCAGTATTTT. Residues: CASGSAGEETDTQYF. The variable domain in full, with the rest retrieved from reference TRBV12-5 and TRBJ2-3, is DARVTQTPRHKVTEMGQEVTMRCQPILGHNTVFWYRQTMMQGLELLAYFRNRAPLDDSGMPKDRFSAEMPDATLATLKIQPSEPRDSAVYFCASGSAGEETDTQYFGPGTRLTVL.